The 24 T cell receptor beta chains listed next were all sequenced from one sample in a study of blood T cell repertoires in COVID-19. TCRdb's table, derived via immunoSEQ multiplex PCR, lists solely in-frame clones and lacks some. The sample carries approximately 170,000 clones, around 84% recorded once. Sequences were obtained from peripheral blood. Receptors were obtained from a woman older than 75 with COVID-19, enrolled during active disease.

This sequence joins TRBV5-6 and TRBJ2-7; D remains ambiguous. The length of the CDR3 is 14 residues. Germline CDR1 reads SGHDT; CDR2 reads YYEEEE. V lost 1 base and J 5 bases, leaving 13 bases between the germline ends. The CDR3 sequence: CASSLQLLPHEQYF. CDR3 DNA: TGTGCCAGCAGCTTGCAACTCCTTCCCCACGAGCAGTACTTC.

CDR3 DNA sequence: TGTGCCAGCAGCTTGGCCGGGACAGGGAGCTATGGCTACACCTTC. Protein sequence: CASSLAGTGSYGYTF. The chain has TRBV5-8 and TRBJ1-2, with 9 bases identical to TRBD1. CDR1 is SGHTS, CDR2 YDEGEE, per germline. This CDR3 is built from 15 residues. With 0 bases clipped from V and 4 bases from J, the junction kept 4 bases outside the gene matches.

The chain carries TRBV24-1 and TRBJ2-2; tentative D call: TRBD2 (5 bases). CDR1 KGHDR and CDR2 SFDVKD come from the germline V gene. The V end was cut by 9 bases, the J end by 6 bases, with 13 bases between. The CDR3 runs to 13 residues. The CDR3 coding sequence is TGTGCCACCGACCGCGAGGGTGCCGGGGAGCTGTTTTTT. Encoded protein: CATDREGAGELFF.

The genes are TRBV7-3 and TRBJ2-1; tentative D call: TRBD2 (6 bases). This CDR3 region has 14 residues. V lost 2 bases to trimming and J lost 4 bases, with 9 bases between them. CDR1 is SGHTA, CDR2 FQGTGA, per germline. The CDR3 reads CASSLYSGYNEQFF. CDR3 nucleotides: TGTGCCAGCAGCTTATATAGCGGATACAATGAGCAGTTCTTC.

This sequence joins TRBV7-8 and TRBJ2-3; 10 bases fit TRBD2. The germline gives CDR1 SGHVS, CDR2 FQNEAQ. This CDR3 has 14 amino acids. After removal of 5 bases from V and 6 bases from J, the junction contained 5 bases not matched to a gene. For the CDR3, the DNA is TGTGCCAGCAGCCCGAGCGGGAGGGCCGATACGCAGTATTTT. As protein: CASSPSGRADTQYF.

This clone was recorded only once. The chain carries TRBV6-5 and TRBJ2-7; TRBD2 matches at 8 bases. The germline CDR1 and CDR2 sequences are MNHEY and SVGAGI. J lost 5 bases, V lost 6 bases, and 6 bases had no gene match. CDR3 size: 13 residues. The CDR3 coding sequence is TGTGCCAGCAGACACCACGGGGGGGACGAGCAGTACTTC. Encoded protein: CASRHHGGDEQYF.

The CDR3: CASSLQGSQPQHF. As DNA, the CDR3 is TGCGCCAGCAGCTTGCAGGGGTCTCAGCCCCAGCATTTT. The chain is built from TRBV5-1 and TRBJ1-5; maybe TRBD1 (6 bases). Germline V lookup: CDR1 SGHRS, CDR2 YFSETQ. Trimming left V 1 base short and J 6 bases short, with 8 bases between. This CDR3 contains 13 residues.

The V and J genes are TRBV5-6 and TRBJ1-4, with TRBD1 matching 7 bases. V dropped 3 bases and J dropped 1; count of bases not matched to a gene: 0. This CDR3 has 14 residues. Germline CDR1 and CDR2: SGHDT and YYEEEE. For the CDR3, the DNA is TGTGCCAGCAGCTGGACAGGAACTAATGAAAAACTGTTTTTT. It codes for CASSWTGTNEKLFF. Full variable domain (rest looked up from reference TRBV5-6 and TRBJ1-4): DAGVTQSPTHLIKTRGQQVTLRCSPKSGHDTVSWYQQALGQGPQFIFQYYEEEERQRGNFPDRFSGHQFPNYSSELNVNALLLGDSALYLCASSWTGTNEKLFFGSGTQLSVL.

CDR3 loop: CASSPFGLETQYF. The CDR3 DNA follows: TGCGCCAGCAGCCCTTTCGGGTTAGAGACCCAGTACTTC. This sequence joins TRBV5-1 and TRBJ2-5; no clear D gene. V was cut by 4 bases and J by 4 bases, with 11 bases left in between. The CDR3 sequence is 13 residues long. Germline loops: CDR1 SGHRS, CDR2 YFSETQ.

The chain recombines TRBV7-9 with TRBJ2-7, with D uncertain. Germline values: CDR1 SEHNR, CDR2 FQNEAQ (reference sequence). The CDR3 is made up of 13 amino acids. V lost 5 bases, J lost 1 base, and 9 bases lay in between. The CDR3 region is CASSPPMSYEQYF. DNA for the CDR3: TGTGCCAGCAGCCCGCCTATGTCCTACGAGCAGTACTTC.

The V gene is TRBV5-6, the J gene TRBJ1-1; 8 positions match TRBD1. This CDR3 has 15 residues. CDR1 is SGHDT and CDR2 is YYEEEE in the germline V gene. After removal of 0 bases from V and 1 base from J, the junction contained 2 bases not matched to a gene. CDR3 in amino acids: CASSLEQGGNTEAFF. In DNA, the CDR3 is TGTGCCAGCAGCTTGGAACAGGGGGGGAACACTGAAGCTTTCTTT. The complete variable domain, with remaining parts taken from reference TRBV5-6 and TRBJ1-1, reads DAGVTQSPTHLIKTRGQQVTLRCSPKSGHDTVSWYQQALGQGPQFIFQYYEEEERQRGNFPDRFSGHQFPNYSSELNVNALLLGDSALYLCASSLEQGGNTEAFFGQGTRLTVV.

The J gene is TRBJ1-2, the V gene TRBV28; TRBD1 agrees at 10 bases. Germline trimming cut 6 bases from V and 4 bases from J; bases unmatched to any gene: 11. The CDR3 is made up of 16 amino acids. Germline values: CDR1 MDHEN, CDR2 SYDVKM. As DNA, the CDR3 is TGTGCCAGCAGAGCCTCCGGGACAGGGGAGAGCTATGGCTACACCTTC. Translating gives CASRASGTGESYGYTF.

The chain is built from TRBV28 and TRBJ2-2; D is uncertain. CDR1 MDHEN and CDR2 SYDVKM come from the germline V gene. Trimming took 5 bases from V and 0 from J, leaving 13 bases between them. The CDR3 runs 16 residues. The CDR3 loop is CASSDKTVSNTGELFF. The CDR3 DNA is TGTGCCAGCAGTGACAAAACAGTTTCGAACACCGGGGAGCTGTTTTTT.

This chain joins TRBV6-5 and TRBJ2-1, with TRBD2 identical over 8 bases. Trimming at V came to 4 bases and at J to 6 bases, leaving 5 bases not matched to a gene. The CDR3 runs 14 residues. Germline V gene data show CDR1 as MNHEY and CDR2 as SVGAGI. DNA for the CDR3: TGTGCCAGCAGTTCAGCGGGAGCTGGCAATGAGCAGTTCTTC. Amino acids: CASSSAGAGNEQFF.

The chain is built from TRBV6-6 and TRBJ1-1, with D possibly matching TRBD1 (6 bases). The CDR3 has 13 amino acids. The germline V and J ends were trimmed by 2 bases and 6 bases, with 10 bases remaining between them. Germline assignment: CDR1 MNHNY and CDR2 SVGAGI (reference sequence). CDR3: CASSYGQIPEAFF. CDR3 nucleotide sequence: TGTGCCAGCAGTTACGGACAGATCCCTGAAGCTTTCTTT.

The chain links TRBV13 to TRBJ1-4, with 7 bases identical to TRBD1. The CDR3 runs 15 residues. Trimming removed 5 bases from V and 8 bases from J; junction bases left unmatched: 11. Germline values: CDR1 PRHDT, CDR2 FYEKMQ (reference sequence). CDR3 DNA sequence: TGTGCCAGCAGCACCCAGACAGGGTCTCAGGAAAAACTGTTTTTT. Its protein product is CASSTQTGSQEKLFF.

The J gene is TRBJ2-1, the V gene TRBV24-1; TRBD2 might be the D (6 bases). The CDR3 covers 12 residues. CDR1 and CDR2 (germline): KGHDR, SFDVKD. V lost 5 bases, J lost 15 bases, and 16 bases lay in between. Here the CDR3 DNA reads TGTGCCACCAGTGGATCCATAGGGAGGCCGTTCTTC. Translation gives CATSGSIGRPFF.

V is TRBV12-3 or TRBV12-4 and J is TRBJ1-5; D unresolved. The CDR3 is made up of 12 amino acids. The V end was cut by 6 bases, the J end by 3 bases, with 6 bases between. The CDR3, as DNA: TGTGCCAGCAGCGCTATCAATCAGCCCCAGCATTTT. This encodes CASSAINQPQHF.

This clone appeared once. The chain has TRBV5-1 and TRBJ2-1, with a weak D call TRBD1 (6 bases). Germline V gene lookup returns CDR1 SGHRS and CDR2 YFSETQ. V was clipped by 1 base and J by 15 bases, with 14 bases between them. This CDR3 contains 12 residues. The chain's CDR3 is CASSLTRDKGFF. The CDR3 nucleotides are TGCGCCAGCAGCTTGACCCGGGACAAGGGGTTCTTC.

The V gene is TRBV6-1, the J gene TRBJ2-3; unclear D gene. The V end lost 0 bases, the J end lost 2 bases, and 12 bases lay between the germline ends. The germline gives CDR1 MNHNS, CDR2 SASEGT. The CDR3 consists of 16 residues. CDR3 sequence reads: CASSEAVGSSTDTQYF. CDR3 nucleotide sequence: TGTGCCAGCAGTGAAGCAGTGGGCTCCTCCACAGATACGCAGTATTTT.

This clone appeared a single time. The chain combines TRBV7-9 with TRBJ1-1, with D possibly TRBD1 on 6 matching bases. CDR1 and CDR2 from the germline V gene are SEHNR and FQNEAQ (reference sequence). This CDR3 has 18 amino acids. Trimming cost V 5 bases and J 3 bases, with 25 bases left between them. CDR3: CASSPALRQVKKDTEAFF. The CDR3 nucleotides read TGTGCCAGCAGCCCGGCCCTCAGACAGGTCAAGAAGGACACTGAAGCTTTCTTT.

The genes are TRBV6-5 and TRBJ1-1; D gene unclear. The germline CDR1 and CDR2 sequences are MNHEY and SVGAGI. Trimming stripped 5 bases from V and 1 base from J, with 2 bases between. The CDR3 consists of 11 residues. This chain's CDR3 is CASSRNTEAFF. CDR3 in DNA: TGTGCCAGCAGTCGGAACACTGAAGCTTTCTTT.

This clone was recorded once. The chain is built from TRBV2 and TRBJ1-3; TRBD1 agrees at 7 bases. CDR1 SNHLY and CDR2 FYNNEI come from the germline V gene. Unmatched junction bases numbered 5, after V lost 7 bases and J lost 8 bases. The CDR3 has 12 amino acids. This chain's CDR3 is CASKGGADTIYF. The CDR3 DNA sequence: TGTGCCAGCAAAGGGGGCGCAGACACCATATATTTT.

CDR3 residues: CASSLRQFYSNQPQHF. In DNA form, the CDR3 reads TGTGCCAGCAGCTTGAGACAATTCTATAGCAATCAGCCCCAGCATTTT. The rearrangement uses TRBV5-6 and TRBJ1-5, with D hard to call. The CDR3 sequence is 16 residues long. CDR1 is SGHDT, CDR2 YYEEEE, per germline. V was pared by 1 base and J by 0 bases, with 11 bases between.